The rows below give T cell receptor beta chains drawn from one sample of a study of cytomegalovirus exposure and HLA in healthy donors. TCRdb's copy holds only in-frame clones and misses some; the assay was immunoSEQ multiplex PCR. Of 84,000 or so clones detected, approximately 88% appear once; the ten largest clones hold 2.4%. Sequencing input: PBMCs. The receptors come from a woman between 45 and 65 years old in good health and CMV-seronegative. The CDR3 runs from the conserved cysteine through the conserved F or W. D genes are given only for firm matches. A row's size may be missing; if present it is once, few, many or a size class.

v_gene,j_gene,d_gene,abundance,CDR3nt,CDR3aa
TRBV4-1,TRBJ2-1,TRBD2,NA,TGCGCCAGCAGCCAAGATCCCGAAGCGGGAGAAGGTTCGGGCTCCTACAATGAGCAGTTCTTC,CASSQDPEAGEGSGSYNEQFF
TRBV19,TRBJ2-5,TRBD1,NA,TGTGCCAGTAGTATCTATGGGACAGGGGGGCGTCAAGAGACCCAGTACTTC,CASSIYGTGGRQETQYF
TRBV6-5,TRBJ1-3,NA,NA,TGTGCCAGCAGTTACTCGGTCGGGGGGTCTGGAAACACCATATATTTT,CASSYSVGGSGNTIYF
TRBV7-9,TRBJ2-7,NA,NA,TGTGCCAGCAGCTTAATCCGGAGGGGGCACTACGAGCAGTACTTC,CASSLIRRGHYEQYF
TRBV10-3,TRBJ1-1,NA,NA,TGTGCCATCAGTGGGCCGGGTATGAACACTGAAGCTTTCTTT,CAISGPGMNTEAFF
TRBV11-1,TRBJ2-3,NA,NA,TGTGCCAGCAGCCCCTTCGGGAGCACAGATACGCAGTATTTT,CASSPFGSTDTQYF
TRBV28,TRBJ1-2,NA,NA,TGTGCCAGCAGTTTCGGGGGGCAAGGCTATGGCTACACCTTC,CASSFGGQGYGYTF
TRBV5-4,TRBJ2-2,NA,NA,TGTGCCAGCAGCCCCGCCGGGGGGCGGGCGGACACCGGGGAGCTGTTTTTT,CASSPAGGRADTGELFF
TRBV30,TRBJ2-3,TRBD2,NA,TGTGCCTGGAGTGGGGAGCGGGGGACCACAGATACGCAGTATTTT,CAWSGERGTTDTQYF
TRBV5-1,TRBJ2-1,NA,NA,TGCGCCAGCAGCATCCACAACCCAGGGAACAATGAGCAGTTCTTC,CASSIHNPGNNEQFF
TRBV7-2,TRBJ1-2,TRBD1,NA,TGTGCCAGCAGCTCCCGGGACAGGGACAACTATGGCTACACCTTC,CASSSRDRDNYGYTF
TRBV25-1,TRBJ2-3,TRBD1,few,TGTGCCAGCGAGGGACAGCAATTCACAGATACGCAGTATTTT,CASEGQQFTDTQYF
TRBV20-1,TRBJ2-7,NA,NA,TGCAGTGCTACGCCGACGGGCGAGCAGTACTTC,CSATPTGEQYF
TRBV30,TRBJ1-1,NA,NA,TGTGCCTGGGGAGACGGATACACTGAAGCTTTCTTT,CAWGDGYTEAFF
TRBV7-2,TRBJ1-2,TRBD1,NA,TGTGCCAGCAGCTTAAGACAGGGAGGAGGCTACACCTTC,CASSLRQGGGYTF
TRBV9,TRBJ1-1,NA,once,TGTGCCAGCAGCGTAGGCGGGGTGAACACTGAAGCTTTCTTT,CASSVGGVNTEAFF
TRBV30,TRBJ1-1,NA,NA,TGTGCCTGGGACAGAGGAGTCACTGAAGCTTTCTTT,CAWDRGVTEAFF
TRBV19,TRBJ1-1,TRBD1,few,TGTGCCAGTAGTATTGCGGGACAGTCGAACACTGAAGCTTTCTTT,CASSIAGQSNTEAFF
TRBV14,TRBJ2-7,NA,NA,TGTGCCAGCAGCCCCCAGACAGGCGCCTACGAGCAGTACTTC,CASSPQTGAYEQYF
TRBV28,TRBJ2-1,NA,NA,TGTGCCAGCAGGGGCGGGGCAGTCGGTGAGCAGTTCTTC,CASRGGAVGEQFF
TRBV10-1,TRBJ1-1,TRBD1,NA,TGCGCCAGCAGTGATAGGGGGCGGACTGAAGCTTTCTTT,CASSDRGRTEAFF
TRBV10-3,TRBJ2-7,NA,NA,TGTGCCATCAGTCGGGAAGCCTACGAGCAGTACTTC,CAISREAYEQYF
TRBV28,TRBJ2-3,TRBD1,NA,TGTGCCAGCAGTCGCCTTGGACAGGGCGATACGCAGTATTTT,CASSRLGQGDTQYF
TRBV6-6,TRBJ1-1,NA,few,TGTGCCAGCAGCCGTGACACTGAAGCTTTCTTT,CASSRDTEAFF
TRBV5-8,TRBJ1-6,TRBD1,NA,TGTGCCAGCAGTTCCGGGACAGGGCTCTATTCACCCCTCCACTTT,CASSSGTGLYSPLHF
TRBV7-3,TRBJ1-1,TRBD1,NA,TGTGCCAGCAGCCAAGGAACCCAGGGGGTTCCCTTCTTT,CASSQGTQGVPFF
TRBV29-1,TRBJ1-1,TRBD1,NA,TGCAGCGTGGCGCAGGGGGCCAGAGGGAACACTGAAGCTTTCTTT,CSVAQGARGNTEAFF
TRBV7-9,TRBJ2-1,NA,NA,TGTGCCAGCAGCTTAGCGGGAGGTATTTATGAGCAGTTCTTC,CASSLAGGIYEQFF
TRBV28,TRBJ1-1,NA,NA,TGTGCCAGCAGTTCGTTAGGACACCTGAACACTGAAGCTTTCTTT,CASSSLGHLNTEAFF
TRBV9,TRBJ2-5,TRBD2,NA,TGTGCCAGCAGCGGAAGCGGGGGACCCCAAGAGACCCAGTACTTC,CASSGSGGPQETQYF
TRBV4-1,TRBJ2-2,TRBD1,once,TGCGCCAGCAGCCCGAGGACAGGGGGCCTCTTGAACACCGGGGAGCTGTTTTTT,CASSPRTGGLLNTGELFF
TRBV19,TRBJ2-2,NA,NA,TGTGCCAGTAGTATAAGCGGACTCACCGGGGAGCTGTTTTTT,CASSISGLTGELFF
TRBV14,TRBJ2-7,NA,NA,TGTGCCAGCAGCCGAAACTTGGGGGCCGAGCAGTACTTC,CASSRNLGAEQYF
TRBV5-6,TRBJ2-1,TRBD1,NA,TGTGCCAGCAGTACGGGACAGGGCATCTACAATGAGCAGTTCTTC,CASSTGQGIYNEQFF
TRBV5-1,TRBJ1-5,NA,NA,TGCGCCAGCAGCCCCGGGGGAAGGGATCAGCCCCAGCATTTT,CASSPGGRDQPQHF
TRBV28,TRBJ1-2,TRBD1,NA,TGTGCCAGCAGTACCGGGACAGGGGGGGCCCTAAACGTCCCCTACACCTTC,CASSTGTGGALNVPYTF
TRBV6-5,TRBJ2-3,NA,few,TGTGCCAGCAGTTATCAAGGAGCGACTGTTACAGATACGCAGTATTTT,CASSYQGATVTDTQYF
TRBV10-1,TRBJ2-5,NA,NA,TGCGCCAGCAGTGATGGGCTAGAGACCCAGTACTTC,CASSDGLETQYF
TRBV10-3,TRBJ1-2,NA,once,TGTGCCATCAGTGAGGGGGGCGGGTATGGCTACACCTTC,CAISEGGGYGYTF
TRBV29-1,TRBJ2-7,NA,once,TGCAGCTCTACCTCCGGGGTCGAGCAGTACTTC,CSSTSGVEQYF
TRBV5-1,TRBJ2-7,TRBD2,NA,TGCGCCAGCAGCTCCCTAGCGGGAGCCTCCTACGAGCAGTACTTC,CASSSLAGASYEQYF
TRBV19,TRBJ1-5,NA,NA,TGTGCCAGTAGAGAGGGGGGCAATCAGCCCCAGCATTTT,CASREGGNQPQHF
TRBV4-1,TRBJ1-4,TRBD1,NA,TGCGCCAGCAGCCACCAGTGGACAGGGGATGAAAAACTGTTTTTT,CASSHQWTGDEKLFF
TRBV14,TRBJ2-5,TRBD1,NA,TGTGCCAGCAGCCAAATGACAGGGCGGGACCAAGAGACCCAGTACTTC,CASSQMTGRDQETQYF
TRBV5-6,TRBJ1-1,TRBD1,few,TGTGCCAGCAGCTATGGACAGGGGGTTGTAAACACTGAAGCTTTCTTT,CASSYGQGVVNTEAFF
TRBV5-1,TRBJ1-6,NA,NA,TGCGCCAGCAGCTTGATCCGGGCGGGAAGTAATTCACCCCTCCACTTT,CASSLIRAGSNSPLHF
TRBV21-1,TRBJ2-7,NA,NA,TGTGCCAGCAGCAGGTGGCCTCGCTCCTACGAGCAGTACTTC,CASSRWPRSYEQYF
TRBV27,TRBJ2-7,TRBD1,NA,TGTGCCAGCAGGTGGACAGGGAATCAATACGAGCAGTACTTC,CASRWTGNQYEQYF
TRBV2,TRBJ2-3,NA,NA,TGTGCCAGCAGCGACAGTAGAGTCACAGATACGCAGTATTTT,CASSDSRVTDTQYF
TRBV15,TRBJ1-2,TRBD1,NA,TGTGCCACCAGCAGAGGGGGACAGTATGGCTACACCTTC,CATSRGGQYGYTF
TRBV4-1,TRBJ2-3,TRBD2,NA,TGCGCCAGCAGCCAAGTGCTAGCGGGAATCACAGATACGCAGTATTTT,CASSQVLAGITDTQYF
TRBV6-5,TRBJ2-7,TRBD1,NA,TGTGCCAGCAGTCAGGGGACAGCTAGCGAGCAGTACTTC,CASSQGTASEQYF
TRBV5-1,TRBJ1-2,TRBD1,once,TGCGCCAGCAGCCCCGGGACAGAGAACGACTACACCTTC,CASSPGTENDYTF